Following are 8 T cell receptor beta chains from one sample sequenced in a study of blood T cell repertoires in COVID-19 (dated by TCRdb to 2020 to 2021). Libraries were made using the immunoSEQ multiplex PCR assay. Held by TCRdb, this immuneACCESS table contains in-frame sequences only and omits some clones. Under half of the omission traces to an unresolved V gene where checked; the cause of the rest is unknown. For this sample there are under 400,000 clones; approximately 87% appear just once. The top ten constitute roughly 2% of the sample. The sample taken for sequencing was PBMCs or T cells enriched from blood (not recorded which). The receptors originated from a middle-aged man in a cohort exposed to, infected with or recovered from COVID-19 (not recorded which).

The CDR3 sequence: CACPTTGGRNTIYF. DNA of the CDR3: TGTGCCTGCCCAACCACAGGGGGCAGAAACACCATATATTTT. The rearrangement links TRBV30 to TRBJ1-3; 9 bases fit TRBD1. The V gene end was trimmed by 6 bases and the J gene end by 5 bases; junction bases not matched to a gene: 8. The V gene's germline CDR1 is GTSNPN and CDR2 SVGIG (reference sequence). The CDR3 is made up of 14 amino acids.

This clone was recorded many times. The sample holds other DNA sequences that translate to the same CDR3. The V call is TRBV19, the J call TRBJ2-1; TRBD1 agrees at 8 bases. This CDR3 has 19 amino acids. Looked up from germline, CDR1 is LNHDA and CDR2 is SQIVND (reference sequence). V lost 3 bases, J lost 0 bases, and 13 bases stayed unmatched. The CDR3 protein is CASSIRGQGAISSYNEQFF. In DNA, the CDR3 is TGTGCCAGTAGTATTAGAGGGCAGGGGGCTATAAGCTCCTACAATGAGCAGTTCTTC.

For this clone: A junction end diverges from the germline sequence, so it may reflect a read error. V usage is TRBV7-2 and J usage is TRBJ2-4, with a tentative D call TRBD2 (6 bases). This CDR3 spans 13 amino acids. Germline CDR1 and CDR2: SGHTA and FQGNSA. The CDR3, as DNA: TGTGCCAGCAGCTCGGGGGTCCAAAACTTTCAGTACTTC. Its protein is CASSSGVQNFQYF.

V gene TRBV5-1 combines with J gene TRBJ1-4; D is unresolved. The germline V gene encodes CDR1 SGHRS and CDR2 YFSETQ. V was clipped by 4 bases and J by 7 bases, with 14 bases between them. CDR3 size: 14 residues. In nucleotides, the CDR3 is TGCGCCAGCAGCCTCGAGGGAGCCCGTGAAAAACTGTTTTTT. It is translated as CASSLEGAREKLFF.

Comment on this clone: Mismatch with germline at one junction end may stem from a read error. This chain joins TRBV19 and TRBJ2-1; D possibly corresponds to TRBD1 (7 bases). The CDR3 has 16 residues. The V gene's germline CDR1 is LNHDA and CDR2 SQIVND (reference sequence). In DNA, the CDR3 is TGTGCCAGTAGGAACAGGGGACTCGGATCCTCCAATGAGCAGTTCTTC. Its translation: CASRNRGLGSSNEQFF.

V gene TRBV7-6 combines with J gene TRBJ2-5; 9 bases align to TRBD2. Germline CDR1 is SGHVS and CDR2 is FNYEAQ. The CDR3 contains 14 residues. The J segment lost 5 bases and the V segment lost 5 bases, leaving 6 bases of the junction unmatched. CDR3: CASSLGTSWETQYF. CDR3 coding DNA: TGTGCCAGCAGCCTCGGGACTAGCTGGGAGACCCAGTACTTC.

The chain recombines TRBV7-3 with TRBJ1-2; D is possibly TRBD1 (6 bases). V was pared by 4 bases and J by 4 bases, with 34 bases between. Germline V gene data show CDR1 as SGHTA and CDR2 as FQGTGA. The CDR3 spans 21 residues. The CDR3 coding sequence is TGTGCCAGCAGCTCCTATCCTCCATCCACGCCTCGGGACACGGTATCCTATGGCTACACCTTC. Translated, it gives CASSSYPPSTPRDTVSYGYTF. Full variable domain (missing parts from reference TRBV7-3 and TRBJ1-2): GAGVSQTPSNKVTEKGKYVELRCDPISGHTALYWYRQSLGQGPEFLIYFQGTGAADDSGLPNDRFFAVRPEGSVSTLKIQRTERGDSAVYLCASSSYPPSTPRDTVSYGYTFGSGTRLTVV.

The CDR3 is CASSQPGRTDIPIDNEQFF. The CDR3 region has the DNA TGTGCCAGCAGCCAACCCGGGAGGACAGATATCCCTATAGATAATGAGCAGTTCTTC. The chain uses TRBV14 and TRBJ2-1, with D maybe TRBD2 (7 bases). This CDR3 has 19 residues. Per the germline V gene, CDR1 is SGHDN and CDR2 is FVKESK. Deletions cut 2 bases from V and 7 bases from J, with 27 bases between.